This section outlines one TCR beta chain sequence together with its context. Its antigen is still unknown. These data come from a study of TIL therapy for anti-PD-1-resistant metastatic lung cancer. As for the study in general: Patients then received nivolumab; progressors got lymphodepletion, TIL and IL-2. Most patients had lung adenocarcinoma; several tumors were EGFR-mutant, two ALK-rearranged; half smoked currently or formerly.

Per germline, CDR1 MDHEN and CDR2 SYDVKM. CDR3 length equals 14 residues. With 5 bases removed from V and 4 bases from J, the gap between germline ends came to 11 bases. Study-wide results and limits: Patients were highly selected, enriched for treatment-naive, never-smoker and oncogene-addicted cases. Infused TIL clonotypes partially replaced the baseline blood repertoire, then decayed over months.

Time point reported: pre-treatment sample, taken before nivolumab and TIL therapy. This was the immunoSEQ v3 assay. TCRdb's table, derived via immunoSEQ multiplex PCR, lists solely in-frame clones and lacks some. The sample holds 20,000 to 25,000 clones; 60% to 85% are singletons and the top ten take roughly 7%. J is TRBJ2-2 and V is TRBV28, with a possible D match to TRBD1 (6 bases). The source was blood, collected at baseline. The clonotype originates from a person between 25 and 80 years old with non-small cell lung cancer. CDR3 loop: CASSGDRRTGELFF. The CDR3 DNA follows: TGTGCCAGCAGTGGAGACAGGCGCACCGGGGAGCTGTTTTTT.